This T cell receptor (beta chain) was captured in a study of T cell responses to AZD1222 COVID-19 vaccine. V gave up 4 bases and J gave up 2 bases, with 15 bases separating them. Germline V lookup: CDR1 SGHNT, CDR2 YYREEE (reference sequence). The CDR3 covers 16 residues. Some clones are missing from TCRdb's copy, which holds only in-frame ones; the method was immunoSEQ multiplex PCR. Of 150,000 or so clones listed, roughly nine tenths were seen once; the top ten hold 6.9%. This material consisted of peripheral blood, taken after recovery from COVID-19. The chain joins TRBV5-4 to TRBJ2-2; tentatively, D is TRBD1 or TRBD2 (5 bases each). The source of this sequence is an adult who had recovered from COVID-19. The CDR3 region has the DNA TGTGCCAGCAGCGCCGGGACCGTGTTAAACACCGGGGAGCTGTTTTTT. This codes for CASSAGTVLNTGELFF.